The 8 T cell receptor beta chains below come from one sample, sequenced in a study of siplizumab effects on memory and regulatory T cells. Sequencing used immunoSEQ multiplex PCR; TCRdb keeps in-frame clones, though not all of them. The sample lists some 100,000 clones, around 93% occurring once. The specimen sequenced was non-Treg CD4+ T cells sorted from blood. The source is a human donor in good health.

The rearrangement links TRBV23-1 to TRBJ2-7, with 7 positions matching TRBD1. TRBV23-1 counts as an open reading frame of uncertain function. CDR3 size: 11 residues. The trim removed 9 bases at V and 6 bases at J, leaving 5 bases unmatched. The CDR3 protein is CASSDRAEQYF. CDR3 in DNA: TGCGCCAGTAGCGACAGGGCCGAGCAGTACTTC.

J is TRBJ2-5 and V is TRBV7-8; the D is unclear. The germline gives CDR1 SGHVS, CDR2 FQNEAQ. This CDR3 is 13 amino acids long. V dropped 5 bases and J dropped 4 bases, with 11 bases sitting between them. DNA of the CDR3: TGTGCCAGCAGCCCCCCGGCCCCAGAGACCCAGTACTTC. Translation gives CASSPPAPETQYF.

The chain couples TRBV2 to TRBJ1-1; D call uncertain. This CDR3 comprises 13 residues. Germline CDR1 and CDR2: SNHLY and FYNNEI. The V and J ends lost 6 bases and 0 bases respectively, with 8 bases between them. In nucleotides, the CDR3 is TGTGCCAGCAGACGACTATTGAACACTGAAGCTTTCTTT. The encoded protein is CASRRLLNTEAFF.

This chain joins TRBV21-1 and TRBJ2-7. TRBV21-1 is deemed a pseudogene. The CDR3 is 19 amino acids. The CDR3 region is CASSRVQGLDSGGEKEQYF. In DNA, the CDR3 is TGTGCCAGCAGCAGGGTACAGGGCCTGGATAGCGGCGGGGAGAAGGAGCAGTACTTC.

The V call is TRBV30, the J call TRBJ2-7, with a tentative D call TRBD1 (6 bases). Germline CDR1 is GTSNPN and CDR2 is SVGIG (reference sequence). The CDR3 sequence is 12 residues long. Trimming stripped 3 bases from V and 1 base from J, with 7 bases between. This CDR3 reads CAWRDSSYEQYF. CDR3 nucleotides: TGTGCCTGGAGGGACAGTTCCTACGAGCAGTACTTC.

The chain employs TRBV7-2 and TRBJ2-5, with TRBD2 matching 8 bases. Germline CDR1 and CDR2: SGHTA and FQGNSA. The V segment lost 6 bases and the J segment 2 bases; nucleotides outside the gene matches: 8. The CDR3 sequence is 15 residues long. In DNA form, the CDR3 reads TGTGCCAGCAGATACGGGGGGGCGAAGCAAGAGACCCAGTACTTC. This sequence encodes CASRYGGAKQETQYF.

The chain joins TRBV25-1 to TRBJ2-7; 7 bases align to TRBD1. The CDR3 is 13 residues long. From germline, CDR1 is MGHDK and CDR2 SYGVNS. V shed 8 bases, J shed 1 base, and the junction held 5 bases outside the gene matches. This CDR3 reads CASHPGQSYEQYF. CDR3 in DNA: TGTGCCAGCCACCCGGGACAGTCCTACGAGCAGTACTTC.

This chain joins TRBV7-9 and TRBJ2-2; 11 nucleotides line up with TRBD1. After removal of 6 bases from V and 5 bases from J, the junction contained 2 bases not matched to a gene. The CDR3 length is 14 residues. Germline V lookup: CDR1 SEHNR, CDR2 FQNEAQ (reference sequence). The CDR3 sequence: CASRGTGGTGELFF. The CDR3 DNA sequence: TGTGCCAGCAGAGGGACAGGGGGGACCGGGGAGCTGTTTTTT.